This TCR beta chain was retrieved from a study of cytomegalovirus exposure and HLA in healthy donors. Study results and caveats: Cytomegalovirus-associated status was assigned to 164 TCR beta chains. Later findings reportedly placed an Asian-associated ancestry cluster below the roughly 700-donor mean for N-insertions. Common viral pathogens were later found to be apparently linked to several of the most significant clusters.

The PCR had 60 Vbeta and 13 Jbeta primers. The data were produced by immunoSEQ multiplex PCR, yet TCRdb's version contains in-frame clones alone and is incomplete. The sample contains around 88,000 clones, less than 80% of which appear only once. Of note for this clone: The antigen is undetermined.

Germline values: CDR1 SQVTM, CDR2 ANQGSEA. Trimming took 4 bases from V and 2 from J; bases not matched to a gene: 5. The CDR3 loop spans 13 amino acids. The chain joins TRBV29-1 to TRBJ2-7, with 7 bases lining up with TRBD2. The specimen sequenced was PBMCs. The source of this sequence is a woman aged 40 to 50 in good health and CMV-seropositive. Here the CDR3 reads CSVAWREPYEQYF. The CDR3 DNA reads TGCAGCGTTGCTTGGCGGGAGCCCTACGAGCAGTACTTC.